The sequence of this T cell receptor beta chain was determined in a study of CXCR3-negative and CXCR3-positive naive CD8 T cells. Note on this clonotype: The antigen remains unidentified.

Study-wide points: The study inferred TCR strength from TRB CDR3 properties and found comparable surface CD5 between naive subsets. CXCR3-positive naive cells had more hydrophobic TRB CDR3s than CXCR3-negative naive cells. Memory cells diverged, while naive CXCR3-positive and CXCR3-negative cells had similar TRBV-TRBJ usage.

Via 5' RACE with UMI labels, TRB cDNA libraries were prepared. TCRdb re-called the 5' RACE reads and gives one entry per CDR3 protein, without DNA. The sample table sets out over 70,000 distinct CDR3 sequences. The sequencing input was naive CXCR3+ CD8+ T cells from blood. Regarding subset: CD45RO-CCR7+CD27+CD95- naive CD8+ T cells expressing CXCR3 (TNR3+). The receptor was derived from a human donor in good health. Some clones in this sample may be carry-over from other donors' samples.

This CDR3 reads CASSQDLSGRGIQYF. The chain carries TRBV3-1 and TRBJ2-4; lacking DNA, the TRBD1 call made by TCRdb goes unchecked. The germline CDR1 and CDR2 sequences are LGHDT and YNNKEL (reference sequence). The CDR3 loop spans 15 amino acids.